Only a few counts were recorded for the clone carrying this T cell receptor (beta chain). The antigen remains undetermined. A J-beta primer mix and a sample-barcoded 5' primer were used in a second PCR of about 6 to 12 cycles. In TCRdb, the 5' RACE reads were re-called with MiXCR into one record per CDR3 protein. The sample has about 1.8 million distinct CDR3 sequences, roughly 52% seen once. This sample is part of a study of blood T cells in healthy people across ages. Germline lookup yields CDR1 SGHTA and CDR2 FQGNSA. The CDR3 sequence is 11 residues long. Trimming shortened V by 7 bases and J by 9 bases, and 10 bases separated the two germline ends. Broader study findings: Among T cells, TCR beta diversity per million cells dropped roughly linearly as age rose. Considered underestimates were the diversity estimates obtained from one million T cells.

This receptor was obtained from a woman in her forties in good health. The source material was blood. This chain uses TRBV7-2 with TRBJ2-1, with D possibly TRBD2 on 5 matching bases. Here the CDR3 reads CASTRGSEQFF. DNA for the CDR3: TGTGCCAGCACCCGAGGGAGTGAGCAGTTCTTC.